These 17 T cell receptor beta chains share one sample of origin, sequenced in a study of blood T cell repertoires in COVID-19. The method was immunoSEQ multiplex PCR; TCRdb's version includes in-frame clones alone and lacks a portion of them. The repertoire holds approximately 170,000 clones, about 86% seen once, with about 19% in the top ten. The sample comprised peripheral blood. The origin of the receptors is a woman aged 80 or over with acute or convalescent COVID-19.

The V gene is TRBV14, the J gene TRBJ2-5, with D tentatively TRBD1 (6 bases). Germline values: CDR1 SGHDN, CDR2 FVKESK. With 4 bases removed from V and 1 base from J, the gap between germline ends came to 13 bases. The CDR3 runs to 15 residues. The CDR3 loop is CASSLLQGPQETQYF. In DNA, the CDR3 is TGTGCCAGCAGCCTCCTCCAGGGGCCCCAAGAGACCCAGTACTTC.

The chain recombines TRBV15 with TRBJ2-7; tentative D call: TRBD1 (5 bases). Looked up from germline, CDR1 is LNHNV and CDR2 is YYDKDF (reference sequence). This CDR3 comprises 15 residues. Trimming shortened V by 2 bases and J by 2 bases, and 13 bases separated the two germline ends. The CDR3 sequence is CATSRSLTETYEQYF. In DNA form, the CDR3 reads TGTGCCACCAGCAGAAGTTTGACAGAGACCTACGAGCAGTACTTC.

The chain is built from TRBV5-1 and TRBJ1-6; D gene ambiguous. The CDR3 consists of 14 residues. Germline assignment: CDR1 SGHRS and CDR2 YFSETQ. V was cut by 4 bases and J by 5 bases, with 10 bases left in between. CDR3 nucleotide sequence: TGCGCCAGCAGCGAGGGTTTTGATAATTCACCCCTCCACTTT. As protein: CASSEGFDNSPLHF.

This sequence joins TRBV29-1 and TRBJ1-4; the match to TRBD1 covers 7 bases. The J segment lost 5 bases and the V segment lost 4 bases, leaving 4 bases of the junction unmatched. Looked up from germline, CDR1 is SQVTM and CDR2 is ANQGSEA. CDR3 length: 13 amino acids. The CDR3 coding sequence is TGCAGCGTTGGGGACAGATTAAATGAAAAACTGTTTTTT. Translated, it gives CSVGDRLNEKLFF.

V gene TRBV28 combines with J gene TRBJ2-3; 7 bases are shared with TRBD2. The germline V gene has CDR1 MDHEN and CDR2 SYDVKM. The CDR3 runs 14 residues. V gave up 2 bases and J gave up 4 bases; unmatched junction bases: 3. CDR3 nucleotide sequence: TGTGCCAGCAGTTTACCGGGAGGTTCAGATACGCAGTATTTT. This encodes CASSLPGGSDTQYF. Supplemented by reference TRBV28 and TRBJ2-3, the full variable domain reads DVKVTQSSRYLVKRTGEKVFLECVQDMDHENMFWYRQDPGLGLRLIYFSYDVKMKEKGDIPEGYSVSREKKERFSLILESASTNQTSMYLCASSLPGGSDTQYFGPGTRLTVL.

CDR3 DNA: TGTGCCAGCTCACCACCTGGGGGACACGGAGCTAACTATGGCTACACCTTC. Encoded protein: CASSPPGGHGANYGYTF. J is TRBJ1-2 and V is TRBV18, with D perhaps matching TRBD1 (6 bases). The CDR3 covers 17 residues. Trimming cost V 0 bases and J 0 bases, with 14 bases left between them. Looked up from germline, CDR1 is KGHSH and CDR2 is LQKENI.

This chain joins TRBV7-2 and TRBJ2-3; D gene uncertain. The germline V and J ends were trimmed by 5 bases and 6 bases, with 6 bases remaining between them. The CDR3 covers 11 residues. Germline V gene sequence: CDR1 SGHTA, CDR2 FQGNSA. Here the CDR3 reads CASSQLDTQYF. In DNA form, the CDR3 reads TGTGCCAGCAGCCAATTGGATACGCAGTATTTT. The complete variable domain, with remaining parts taken from reference TRBV7-2 and TRBJ2-3, reads GAGVSQSPSNKVTEKGKDVELRCDPISGHTALYWYRQSLGQGLEFLIYFQGNSAPDKSGLPSDRFSAERTGGSVSTLTIQRTQQEDSAVYLCASSQLDTQYFGPGTRLTVL.

There are many counts of this clone. The V gene is TRBV7-2, the J gene TRBJ2-3; 9 positions agree with TRBD1. The V gene end was trimmed by 7 bases and the J gene end by 3 bases; junction bases not matched to a gene: 11. The CDR3 runs to 16 residues. Germline CDR1 reads SGHTA; CDR2 reads FQGNSA. As DNA, the CDR3 is TGTGCCAGCAATGATTGGGACAGGGTTAAGACAGATACGCAGTATTTT. This encodes CASNDWDRVKTDTQYF.

The chain uses TRBV5-1 and TRBJ1-6; 9 bases are a match to TRBD1. The CDR3 consists of 14 residues. Germline lookup yields CDR1 SGHRS and CDR2 YFSETQ. V lost 3 bases and J lost 7; bases outside the gene matches: 2. The CDR3 sequence: CASSSGQGNSPLHF. CDR3 DNA sequence: TGCGCCAGCAGCTCGGGACAGGGCAATTCACCCCTCCACTTT.

The chain combines TRBV11-2 with TRBJ2-7; 9 nucleotides align to TRBD1. After removal of 4 bases from V and 2 bases from J, the junction contained 3 bases not matched to a gene. Germline loops: CDR1 SGHAT, CDR2 FQNNGV. The CDR3 extends over 14 amino acids. Here the CDR3 reads CASSYGQGPYEQYF. DNA of the CDR3: TGTGCCAGCAGCTACGGACAGGGGCCCTACGAGCAGTACTTC.

The rearrangement links TRBV5-1 to TRBJ2-1, with 13 bases identical to TRBD2. The CDR3 extends over 17 amino acids. The trim removed 0 bases at V and 15 bases at J, leaving 15 bases unmatched. Germline CDR1 reads SGHRS; CDR2 reads YFSETQ. CDR3 amino acids: CASSLGGGTSGENVRFF. The CDR3 DNA follows: TGCGCCAGCAGCTTGGGTGGGGGGACTAGCGGGGAGAACGTGCGGTTCTTC.

Only one count was recorded for this clone. The rearrangement links TRBV5-1 to TRBJ2-1, with 7 bases that match TRBD1. Germline V CDR1 and CDR2: SGHRS, YFSETQ. J gave up 0 bases and V 4 bases, and 4 bases lay outside the gene matches. This CDR3 spans 15 amino acids. The CDR3 spells CASSPTGDSYNEQFF. The CDR3 bases are TGCGCCAGCAGCCCTACAGGGGACTCCTACAATGAGCAGTTCTTC.

V gene TRBV20-1 combines with J gene TRBJ2-1; D is uncertain. The CDR3 covers 15 residues. V shed 3 bases and J shed 7 bases, with 19 bases lying between them. Germline V gene lookup returns CDR1 DFQATT and CDR2 SNEGSKA (reference sequence). The CDR3 here is CSASFPSLSTNEQFF. In DNA, the CDR3 is TGCAGTGCTAGTTTTCCTAGTTTATCTACAAATGAGCAGTTCTTC.

This chain joins TRBV15 and TRBJ2-5, with D unclear. The V and J ends lost 4 bases and 6 bases respectively, with 9 bases between them. The CDR3 totals 12 residues. The germline V gene encodes CDR1 LNHNV and CDR2 YYDKDF (reference sequence). The CDR3 here is CATSTSEKTQYF. The DNA for the CDR3 is TGTGCCACCAGCACTAGTGAGAAGACCCAGTACTTC. Variable domain in full (rest from reference TRBV15 and TRBJ2-5): DAMVIQNPRYQVTQFGKPVTLSCSQTLNHNVMYWYQQKSSQAPKLLFHYYDKDFNNEADTPDNFQSRRPNTSFCFLDIRSPGLGDTAMYLCATSTSEKTQYFGPGTRLLVL.

The sample holds one count of this clone. The chain links TRBV19 to TRBJ1-2; 8 nucleotides line up with TRBD1. The CDR3 extends over 13 amino acids. The germline CDR1 and CDR2 sequences are LNHDA and SQIVND (reference sequence). The ends lost 6 bases at V and 1 base at J; junction bases unmatched: 1. The CDR3 DNA reads as TGTGCCAGTAGCACAGGGGGTAACTATGGCTACACCTTC. Protein: CASSTGGNYGYTF. Combining the CDR3 with reference TRBV19 and TRBJ1-2 gives the whole variable domain DGGITQSPKYLFRKEGQNVTLSCEQNLNHDAMYWYRQDPGQGLRLIYYSQIVNDFQKGDIAEGYSVSREKKESFPLTVTSAQKNPTAFYLCASSTGGNYGYTFGSGTRLTVV.

The chain joins TRBV11-3 to TRBJ2-1, with D maybe TRBD2 (5 bases). The ends were cut back, 5 bases at V and 4 bases at J, with 12 bases in the middle. CDR3 length: 14 residues. Germline CDR1 SGHNT, CDR2 YENEEA. As DNA, the CDR3 is TGTGCCAGCAGCCCCCCCGGGGTTTACAATGAGCAGTTCTTC. It translates to CASSPPGVYNEQFF. The complete variable domain, with remaining parts taken from reference TRBV11-3 and TRBJ2-1, reads EAGVVQSPRYKIIEKKQPVAFWCNPISGHNTLYWYLQNLGQGPELLIRYENEEAVDDSQLPKDRFSAERLKGVDSTLKIQPAELGDSAVYLCASSPPGVYNEQFFGPGTRLTVL.

The J gene is TRBJ2-7, the V gene TRBV7-9; 9 bases are a match to TRBD2. Germline V gene lookup returns CDR1 SEHNR and CDR2 FQNEAQ (reference sequence). Trimming at V came to 5 bases and at J to 5 bases, leaving 7 bases not matched to a gene. The CDR3 sequence is 14 residues long. Here the CDR3 reads CASSARGGVDEQYF. CDR3 coding DNA: TGTGCCAGCAGCGCACGCGGGGGGGTCGACGAGCAGTACTTC.